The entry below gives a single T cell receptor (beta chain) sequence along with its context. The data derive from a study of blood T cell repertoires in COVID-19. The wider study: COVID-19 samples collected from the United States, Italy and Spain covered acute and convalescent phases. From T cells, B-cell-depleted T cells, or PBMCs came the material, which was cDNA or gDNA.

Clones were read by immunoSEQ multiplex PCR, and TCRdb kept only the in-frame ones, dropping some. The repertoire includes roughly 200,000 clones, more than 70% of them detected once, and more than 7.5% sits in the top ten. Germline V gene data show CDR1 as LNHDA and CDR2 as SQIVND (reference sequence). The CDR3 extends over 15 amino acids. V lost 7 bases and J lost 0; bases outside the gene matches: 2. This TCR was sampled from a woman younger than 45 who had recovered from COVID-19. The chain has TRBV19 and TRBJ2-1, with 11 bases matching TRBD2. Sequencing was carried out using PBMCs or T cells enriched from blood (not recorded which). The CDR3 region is CASKTSGSSYNEQFF. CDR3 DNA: TGTGCCAGTAAAACTAGCGGGAGCTCCTACAATGAGCAGTTCTTC.